A single sample gave rise to the 7 T cell receptor beta chains below, sequenced in a study of naive and memory T cell subsets. Study observations and caveats: A few larger clonotypes appeared in naive repertoires, especially CD8, possibly memory cells re-expressing CD45RA.

Two oligonucleotides, mixed equimolar, formed the beta constant-region primer covering TRBC1 and TRBC2. Nested alpha and beta constant-region primers with the SP2 primer drove four PCR rounds on ligated cDNA. Each CDR3 protein is one row after TCRdb ran MiXCR on the UMI-ligation and nested PCR reads. The sample holds 140,000 to 150,000 distinct CDR3 sequences; about 20% are singletons and the top ten take about 0.11%. What these receptors recognize is not known. Sequencing was carried out using naive CD4+ T cells from blood. The receptors derive from a human donor in good health.

The chain has TRBV2 and TRBJ1-3, with D uncertain. Germline V CDR1 and CDR2: SNHLY, FYNNEI. V lost 10 bases to trimming and J lost 3 bases, with 19 bases between them. This CDR3 contains 15 residues. CDR3 region: CATSRDRIFGNTIYF. In DNA, the CDR3 is TGTGCCACCTCCCGGGATAGGATATTTGGAAACACCATATATTTT.

The chain links TRBV11-2 to TRBJ2-1; D is possibly TRBD2 (6 bases). Trimming took 7 bases from V and 8 from J, leaving 18 bases between them. The V gene's germline CDR1 is SGHAT and CDR2 FQNNGV. This CDR3 has 14 residues. As DNA, the CDR3 is TGTGCCAGCACCATAAGACTAGAAAGGGATGAGCAGTTCTTC. This gives the protein CASTIRLERDEQFF.

The table lists this clonotype with a few counts. In nucleotides, the CDR3 is TGTGCCAGCAGCCCTCCCGGGGGACAGGGCCAGCCCCAGCATTTT. It specifies CASSPPGGQGQPQHF. The V call is TRBV7-9, the J call TRBJ1-5, with 9 bases aligning to TRBD1. The CDR3 length is 15 residues. The germline V gene has CDR1 SEHNR and CDR2 FQNEAQ (reference sequence). The trim removed 5 bases at V and 7 bases at J, leaving 9 bases unmatched.

CDR3 sequence reads: CAWMRQGRNTIYF. In nucleotides, the CDR3 is TGTGCCTGGATGCGGCAGGGGAGAAACACCATATATTTT. The chain employs TRBV30 and TRBJ1-3; TRBD1 might be the D (6 bases). The V end lost 4 bases, the J end lost 5 bases, and 12 bases lay between the germline ends. The CDR3 has 13 residues. Germline CDR1 GTSNPN, CDR2 SVGIG (reference sequence).

The rearrangement joins TRBV5-1 to TRBJ2-3; TRBD2 aligns across 7 bases. Germline-derived CDR1 and CDR2 are SGHRS and YFSETQ. Germline trimming cut 0 bases from V and 4 bases from J; bases unmatched to any gene: 2. The CDR3 loop spans 14 amino acids. The CDR3 DNA follows: TGCGCCAGCAGCTTGGAACGGGGGGCAGATACGCAGTATTTT. Protein sequence: CASSLERGADTQYF. Full variable domain (outside the CDR3, taken from reference TRBV5-1 and TRBJ2-3): KAGVTQTPRYLIKTRGQQVTLSCSPISGHRSVSWYQQTPGQGLQFLFEYFSETQRNKGNFPGRFSGRQFSNSRSEMNVSTLELGDSALYLCASSLERGADTQYFGPGTRLTVL.

The CDR3: CASSLGGYLDNEQFF. Written as DNA, the CDR3 is TGCGCCAGCAGCTTGGGGGGATATTTGGACAATGAGCAGTTCTTC. V gene TRBV5-1 combines with J gene TRBJ2-1; no definite D call. Germline CDR1 reads SGHRS; CDR2 reads YFSETQ. CDR3 length: 15 amino acids. The ends were cut back, 0 bases at V and 5 bases at J, with 12 bases in the middle.

The CDR3 DNA is TGTGCCTGGACAACACAGGGGGATTATGGCTACACCTTC. Translation: CAWTTQGDYGYTF. The V and J genes are TRBV30 and TRBJ1-2; 8 bases map to TRBD1. Germline V gene sequence: CDR1 GTSNPN, CDR2 SVGIG (reference sequence). The CDR3 runs to 13 residues. The V and J ends lost 4 bases and 5 bases, in that order; junction bases with no gene match: 6.